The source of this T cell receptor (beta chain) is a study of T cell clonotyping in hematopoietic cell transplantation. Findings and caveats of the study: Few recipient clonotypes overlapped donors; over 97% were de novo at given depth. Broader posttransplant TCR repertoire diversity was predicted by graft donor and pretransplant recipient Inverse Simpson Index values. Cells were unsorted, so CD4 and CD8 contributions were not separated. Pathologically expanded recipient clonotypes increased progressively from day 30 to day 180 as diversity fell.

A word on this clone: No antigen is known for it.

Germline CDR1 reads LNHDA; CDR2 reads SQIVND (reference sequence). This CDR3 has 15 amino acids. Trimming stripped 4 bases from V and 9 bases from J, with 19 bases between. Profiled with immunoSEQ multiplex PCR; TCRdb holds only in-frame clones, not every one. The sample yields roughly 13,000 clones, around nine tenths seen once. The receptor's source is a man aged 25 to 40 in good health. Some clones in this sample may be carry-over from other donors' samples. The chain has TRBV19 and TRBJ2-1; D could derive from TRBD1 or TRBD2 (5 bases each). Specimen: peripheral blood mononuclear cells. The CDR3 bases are TGTGCCAGTAGTACAGCTCGGGACCGCGTCCCTGAGCAGTTCTTC. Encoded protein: CASSTARDRVPEQFF.